Listed below are T cell receptor beta chains from one sample, sequenced in a study of cytomegalovirus exposure and HLA in healthy donors. Here immunoSEQ multiplex PCR was the method, and the copy in TCRdb shows in-frame clones only, minus some. The profile shows some 140,000 clones, approximately 80% of them singletons. Sequenced sample: PBMCs. The receptors shown here come from a man aged 30 to 39 in good health and CMV-seropositive. Each CDR3 is given with its conserved first and last residue.

v_gene	j_gene	CDR3aa
TRBV5-1	TRBJ1-5	CASSLGTRSNQPQHF
TRBV19	TRBJ1-5	CASSIVAGGNQPQHF
TRBV27	TRBJ2-5	CASSLSRARGRGEETQYF
TRBV28	TRBJ1-2	CASRSGGNYGYTF
TRBV25-1	TRBJ1-1	CASSVSGNTEAFF
TRBV28	TRBJ1-3	CASSPDLGGNTIYF
TRBV27	TRBJ1-1	CASRVGEGVNTEAFF
TRBV7-9	TRBJ1-6	CASSLMGHSPLHF
TRBV18	TRBJ1-6	CASSGTGDGNSPLHF
TRBV5-4	-	CASSLGSGSNEQYF
TRBV2	TRBJ2-7	CASSGDKTRREYF
TRBV28	TRBJ1-1	CASSWDSYNTEAFF
TRBV7-2	TRBJ2-1	CASSSLAFEQFF
TRBV9	TRBJ1-5	CASSLRGGSQPQHF
TRBV27	TRBJ2-7	CASSLMRLPSREQYF
TRBV7-9	TRBJ1-1	CASRSGSGTGPLNTEAFF
TRBV7-8	-	CASSLYRGADGYEQYF
TRBV10-1	TRBJ2-7	CASSESILDEQYF
TRBV5-6	TRBJ2-7	CASSPGAGAREQYF
TRBV14	TRBJ2-5	CASSQWTGILETQYF
TRBV28	TRBJ1-1	CASSLQGGGMDTEAFF
TRBV27	TRBJ2-7	CASSLGSEQYF
TRBV4-2	TRBJ2-5	CANSQELAGTGVRETQYF
TRBV6-1	TRBJ2-7	CAGRQEISYEQYF
TRBV7-3	TRBJ2-5	CASSSDRVGGTQYF
TRBV6-5	TRBJ2-2	CASSLTDTGELFF
TRBV7-7	TRBJ2-5	CASSLGAEIQETQYF